This T cell receptor beta chain was identified in a study of cytomegalovirus exposure and HLA in healthy donors. PCR involved 60 Vbeta and 13 Jbeta primers. Profiling relied on immunoSEQ multiplex PCR, and the TCRdb table lists in-frame clones only, not all of them. The sample has over 110,000 clones. The CDR3 is 13 amino acids. From germline, CDR1 is LNHDA and CDR2 SQIVND (reference sequence). Trimming removed 1 base from V and 6 bases from J, with 6 bases in between. The sequence derives from a male donor in good health and CMV-seronegative. The sequenced sample consisted of PBMCs. This chain links TRBV19 with TRBJ2-2, with no clear D. In nucleotides, the CDR3 is TGTGCCAGTAGTATAGCCGGTTCCGGGGAGCTGTTTTTT. It is translated as CASSIAGSGELFF.